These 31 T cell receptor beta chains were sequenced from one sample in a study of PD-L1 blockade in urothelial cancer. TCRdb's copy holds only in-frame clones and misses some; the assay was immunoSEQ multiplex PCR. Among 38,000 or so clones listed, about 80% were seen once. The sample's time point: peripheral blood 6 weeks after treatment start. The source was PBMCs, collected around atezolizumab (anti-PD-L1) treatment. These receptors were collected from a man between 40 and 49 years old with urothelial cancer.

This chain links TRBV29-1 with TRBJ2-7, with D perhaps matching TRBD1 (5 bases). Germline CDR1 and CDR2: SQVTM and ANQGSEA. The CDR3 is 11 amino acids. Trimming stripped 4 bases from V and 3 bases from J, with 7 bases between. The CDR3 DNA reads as TGCAGCGTTGCTCAGGGCTACGAGCAGTACTTC. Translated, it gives CSVAQGYEQYF.

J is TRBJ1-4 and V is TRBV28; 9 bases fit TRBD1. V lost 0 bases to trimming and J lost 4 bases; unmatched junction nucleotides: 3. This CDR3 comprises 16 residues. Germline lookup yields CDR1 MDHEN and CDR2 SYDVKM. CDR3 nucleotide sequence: TGTGCCAGCAGTTTATGGGGACAGGGCCTTAATGAAAAACTGTTTTTT. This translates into CASSLWGQGLNEKLFF.

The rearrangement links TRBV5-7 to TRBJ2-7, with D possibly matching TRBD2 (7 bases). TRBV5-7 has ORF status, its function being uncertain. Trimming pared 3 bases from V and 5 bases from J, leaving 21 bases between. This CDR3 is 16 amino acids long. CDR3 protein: CASSCRGAPGRDEQYF. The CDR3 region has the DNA TGTGCCAGCAGCTGCCGGGGGGCCCCCGGCCGGGACGAGCAGTACTTC.

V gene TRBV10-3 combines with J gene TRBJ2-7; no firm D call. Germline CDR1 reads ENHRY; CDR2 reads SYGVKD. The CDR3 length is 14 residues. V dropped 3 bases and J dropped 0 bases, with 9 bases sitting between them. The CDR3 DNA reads TGTGCCATCAGTGAACCCGCTAGCTCCTACGAGCAGTACTTC. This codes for CAISEPASSYEQYF.

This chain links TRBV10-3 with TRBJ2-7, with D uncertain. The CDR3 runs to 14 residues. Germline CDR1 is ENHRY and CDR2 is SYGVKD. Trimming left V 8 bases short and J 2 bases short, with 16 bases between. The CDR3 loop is CAIGPAVSPYEQYF. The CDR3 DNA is TGTGCCATCGGGCCAGCCGTCTCGCCCTACGAGCAGTACTTC.

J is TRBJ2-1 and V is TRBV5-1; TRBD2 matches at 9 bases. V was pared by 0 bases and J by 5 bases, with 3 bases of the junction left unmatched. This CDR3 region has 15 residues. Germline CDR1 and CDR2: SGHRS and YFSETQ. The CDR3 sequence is CASSLGPSGNNEQFF. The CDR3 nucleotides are TGCGCCAGCAGCTTGGGGCCTAGCGGGAACAATGAGCAGTTCTTC.

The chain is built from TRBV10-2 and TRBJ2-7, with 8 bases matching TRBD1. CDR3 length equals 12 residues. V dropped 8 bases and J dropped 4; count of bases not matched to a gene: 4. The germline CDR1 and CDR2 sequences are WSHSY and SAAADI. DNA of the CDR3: TGCGCCAGCTCGGACAGGGAATACGAGCAGTACTTC. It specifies CASSDREYEQYF.

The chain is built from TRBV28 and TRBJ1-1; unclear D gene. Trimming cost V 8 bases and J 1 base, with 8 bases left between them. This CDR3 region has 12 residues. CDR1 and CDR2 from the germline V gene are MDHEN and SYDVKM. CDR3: CASYLPNTEAFF. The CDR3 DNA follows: TGTGCCAGCTACTTACCGAACACTGAAGCTTTCTTT.

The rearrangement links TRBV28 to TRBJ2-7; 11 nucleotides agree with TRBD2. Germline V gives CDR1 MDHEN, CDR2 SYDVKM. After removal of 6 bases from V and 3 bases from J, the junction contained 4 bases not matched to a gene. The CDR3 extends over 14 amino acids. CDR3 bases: TGTGCCAGCAGGGGGACTAGCGGATTCTACGAGCAGTACTTC. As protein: CASRGTSGFYEQYF.

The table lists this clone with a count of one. CDR3 DNA sequence: TGCGCCAGCAGCCTATCCAGCGTACGGGAGCAGTTCTTC. Translated: CASSLSSVREQFF. The chain recombines TRBV10-2 with TRBJ2-1; unclear D gene. Trimming took off 6 bases at V and 10 bases at J, with 16 bases between the two ends. The CDR3 extends over 13 amino acids. CDR1 WSHSY and CDR2 SAAADI come from the germline V gene.

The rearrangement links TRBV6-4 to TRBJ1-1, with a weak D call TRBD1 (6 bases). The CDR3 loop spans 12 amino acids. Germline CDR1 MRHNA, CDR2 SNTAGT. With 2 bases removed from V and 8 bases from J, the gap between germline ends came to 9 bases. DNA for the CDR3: TGTGCCAGCAGTGACCTAACAGGGGAAGCTTTCTTT. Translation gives CASSDLTGEAFF.

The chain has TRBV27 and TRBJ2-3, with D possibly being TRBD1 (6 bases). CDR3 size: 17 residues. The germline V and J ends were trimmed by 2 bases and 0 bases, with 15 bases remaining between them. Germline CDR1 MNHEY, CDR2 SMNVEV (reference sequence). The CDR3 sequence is CASSLRPTGLSTDTQYF. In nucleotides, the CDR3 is TGTGCCAGCAGTTTAAGGCCTACAGGGCTTAGCACAGATACGCAGTATTTT.

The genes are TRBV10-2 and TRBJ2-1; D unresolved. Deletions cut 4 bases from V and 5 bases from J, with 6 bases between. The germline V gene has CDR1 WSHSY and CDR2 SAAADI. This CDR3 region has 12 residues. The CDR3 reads CASSVSNNEQFF. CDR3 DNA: TGCGCCAGCAGTGTGAGTAACAATGAGCAGTTCTTC.

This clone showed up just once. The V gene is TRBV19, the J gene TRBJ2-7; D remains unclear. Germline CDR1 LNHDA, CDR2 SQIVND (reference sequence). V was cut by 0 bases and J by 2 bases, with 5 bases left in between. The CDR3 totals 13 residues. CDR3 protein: CASSIDVTYEQYF. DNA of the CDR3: TGTGCCAGTAGTATAGATGTAACCTACGAGCAGTACTTC.

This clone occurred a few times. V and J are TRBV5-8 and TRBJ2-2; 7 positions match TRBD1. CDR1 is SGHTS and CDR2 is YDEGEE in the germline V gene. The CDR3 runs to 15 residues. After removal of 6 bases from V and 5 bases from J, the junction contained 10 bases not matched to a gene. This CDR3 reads CASIKRDRVTGELFF. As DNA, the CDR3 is TGTGCCAGCATCAAGAGGGACAGAGTTACCGGGGAGCTGTTTTTT.

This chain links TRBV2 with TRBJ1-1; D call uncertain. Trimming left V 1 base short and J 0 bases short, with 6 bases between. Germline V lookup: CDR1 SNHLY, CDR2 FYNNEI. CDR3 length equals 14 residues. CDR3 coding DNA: TGTGCCAGCAGTGAAGGGCCTGTGAACACTGAAGCTTTCTTT. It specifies CASSEGPVNTEAFF.

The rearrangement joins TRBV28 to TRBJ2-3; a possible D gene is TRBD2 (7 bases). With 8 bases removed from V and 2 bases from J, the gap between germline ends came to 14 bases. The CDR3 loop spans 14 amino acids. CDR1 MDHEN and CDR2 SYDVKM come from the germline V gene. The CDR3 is CASGGVGATDTQYF. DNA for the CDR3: TGTGCCAGCGGGGGGGTGGGGGCCACAGATACGCAGTATTTT.

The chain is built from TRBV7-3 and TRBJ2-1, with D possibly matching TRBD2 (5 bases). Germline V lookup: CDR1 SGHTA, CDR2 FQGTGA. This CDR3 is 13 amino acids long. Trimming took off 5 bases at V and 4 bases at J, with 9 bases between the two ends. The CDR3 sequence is CASSMTTYNEQFF. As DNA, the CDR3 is TGTGCCAGCAGCATGACTACTTACAATGAGCAGTTCTTC.

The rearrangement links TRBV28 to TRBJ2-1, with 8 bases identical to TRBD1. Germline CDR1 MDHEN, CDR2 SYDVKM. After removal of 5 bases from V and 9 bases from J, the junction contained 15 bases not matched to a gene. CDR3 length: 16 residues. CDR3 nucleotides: TGTGCCAGCAGTCCGATGACAGGGGTTAGTGGGGTTGAGCAGTTCTTC. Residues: CASSPMTGVSGVEQFF.

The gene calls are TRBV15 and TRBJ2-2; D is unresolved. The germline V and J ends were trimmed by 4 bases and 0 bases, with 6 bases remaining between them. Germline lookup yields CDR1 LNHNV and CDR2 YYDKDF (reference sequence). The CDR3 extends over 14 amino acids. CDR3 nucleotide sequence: TGTGCCACCAGCACAGGCACGAACACCGGGGAGCTGTTTTTT. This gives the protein CATSTGTNTGELFF.

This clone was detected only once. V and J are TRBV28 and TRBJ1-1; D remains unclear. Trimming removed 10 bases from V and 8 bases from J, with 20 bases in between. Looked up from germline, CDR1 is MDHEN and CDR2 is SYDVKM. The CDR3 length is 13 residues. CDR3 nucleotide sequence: TGTGCCACCACCAACCCCGGGGTCCTCGAAGCTTTCTTT. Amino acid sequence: CATTNPGVLEAFF.

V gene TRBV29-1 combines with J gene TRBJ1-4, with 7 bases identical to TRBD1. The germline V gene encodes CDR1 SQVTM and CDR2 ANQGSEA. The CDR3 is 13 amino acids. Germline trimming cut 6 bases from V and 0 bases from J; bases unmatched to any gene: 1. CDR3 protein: CSVTGPTNEKLFF. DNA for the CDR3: TGCAGCGTGACAGGGCCAACTAATGAAAAACTGTTTTTT.

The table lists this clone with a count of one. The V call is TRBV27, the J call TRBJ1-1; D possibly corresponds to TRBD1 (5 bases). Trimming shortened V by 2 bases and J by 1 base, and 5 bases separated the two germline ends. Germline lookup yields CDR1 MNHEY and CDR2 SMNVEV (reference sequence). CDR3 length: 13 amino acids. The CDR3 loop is CASSLGANTEAFF. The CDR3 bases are TGTGCCAGCAGTTTAGGGGCGAACACTGAAGCTTTCTTT.

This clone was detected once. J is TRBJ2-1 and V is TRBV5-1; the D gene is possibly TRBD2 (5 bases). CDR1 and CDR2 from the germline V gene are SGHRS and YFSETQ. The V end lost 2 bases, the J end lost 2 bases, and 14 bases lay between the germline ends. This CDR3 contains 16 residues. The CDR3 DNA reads TGCGCCAGCAGCTTACCCGCGGGTAAGGCCTACAATGAGCAGTTCTTC. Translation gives CASSLPAGKAYNEQFF.

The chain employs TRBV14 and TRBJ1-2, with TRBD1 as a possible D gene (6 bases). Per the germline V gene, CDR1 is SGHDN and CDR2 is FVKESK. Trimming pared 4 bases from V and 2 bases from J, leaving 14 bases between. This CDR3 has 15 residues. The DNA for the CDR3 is TGTGCCAGCAGCCGTACGAACAGGGCAAACTATGGCTACACCTTC. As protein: CASSRTNRANYGYTF.

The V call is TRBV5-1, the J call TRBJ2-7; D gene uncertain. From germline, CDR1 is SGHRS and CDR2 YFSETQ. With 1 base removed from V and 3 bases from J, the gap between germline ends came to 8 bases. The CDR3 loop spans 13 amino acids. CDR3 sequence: CASSLSPNYEQYF. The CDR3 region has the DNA TGCGCCAGCAGCTTGTCCCCTAACTACGAGCAGTACTTC.

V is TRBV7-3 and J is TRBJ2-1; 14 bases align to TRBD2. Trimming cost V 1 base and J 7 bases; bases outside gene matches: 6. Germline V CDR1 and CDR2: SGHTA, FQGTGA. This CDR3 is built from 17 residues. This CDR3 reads CASSLRGTSGSSNEQFF. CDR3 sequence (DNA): TGTGCCAGCAGCTTAAGGGGGACTAGCGGGAGTAGTAATGAGCAGTTCTTC.

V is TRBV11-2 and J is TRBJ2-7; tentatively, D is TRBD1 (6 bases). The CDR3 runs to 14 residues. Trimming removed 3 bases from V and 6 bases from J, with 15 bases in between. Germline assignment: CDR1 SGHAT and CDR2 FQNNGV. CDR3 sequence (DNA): TGTGCCAGCAGCTTCCGGGACATGCCTGGCGAGCAGTACTTC. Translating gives CASSFRDMPGEQYF.

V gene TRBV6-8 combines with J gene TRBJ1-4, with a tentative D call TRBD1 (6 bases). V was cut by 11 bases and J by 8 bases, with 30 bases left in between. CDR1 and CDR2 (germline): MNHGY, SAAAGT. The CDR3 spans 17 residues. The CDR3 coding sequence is TGTGCCCGGTTCCCAGGACAGCCTAAACATGGGGCGGAAAAACTGTTTTTT. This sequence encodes CARFPGQPKHGAEKLFF.

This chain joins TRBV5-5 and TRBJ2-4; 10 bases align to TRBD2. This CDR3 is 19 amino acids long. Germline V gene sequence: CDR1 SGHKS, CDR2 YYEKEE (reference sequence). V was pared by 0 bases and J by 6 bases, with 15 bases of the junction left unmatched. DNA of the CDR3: TGTGCCAGCAGCTTGGCCGTTGCAAGCGGGAGGGGCGGGTTAAACATTCAGTACTTC. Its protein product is CASSLAVASGRGGLNIQYF.

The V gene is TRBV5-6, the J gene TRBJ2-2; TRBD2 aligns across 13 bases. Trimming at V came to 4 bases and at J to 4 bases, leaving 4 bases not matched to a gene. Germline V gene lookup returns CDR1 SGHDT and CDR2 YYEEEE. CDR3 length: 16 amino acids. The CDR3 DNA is TGTGCCAGCAGCCCCGGACTAGCGGGAGCCACCGGGGAGCTGTTTTTT. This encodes CASSPGLAGATGELFF.